This TCR beta chain was profiled in a study of blood T cell repertoires in COVID-19. Turning to the study itself: Sample material is recorded as cDNA or gDNA derived from T cells, B-cell-depleted T cells, or PBMCs.

Authors' analysis steps: Cell counts per sample came from amplifying reference gene primers. TCRdb keeps only in-frame clones here, not all; method: immunoSEQ multiplex PCR. Clone size and the V and J calls come from that table; the DNA yielded D and trimming. This sample has about 220,000 clones, with approximately 85% found just once. V was clipped by 7 bases and J by 6 bases; unmatched bases: 10. CDR3 size: 14 residues. The germline V gene has CDR1 SNHLY and CDR2 FYNNEI. This TCR came from a man in his fifties who had recovered from COVID-19. What was sequenced was peripheral blood. The V and J genes are TRBV2 and TRBJ1-2; 8 nucleotides align to TRBD1. CDR3 residues: CASKGGGQAHGYTF. Written as DNA, the CDR3 is TGTGCCAGCAAAGGAGGGGGACAGGCACATGGCTACACCTTC.